The clone carrying this T cell receptor beta chain was detected many times. Antigen unknown. The CDR3 loop spans 14 amino acids. The V end was cut by 8 bases, the J end by 0 bases, with 15 bases between. The germline CDR1 and CDR2 sequences are SQVTM and ANQGSEA. These data originate in a study of neurological immune-mediated disorders. Findings and limits, study-wide: Patients with HTLV-1-associated myelopathy had the highest level of TCR clonal expansion, whereas patients with multiple sclerosis had the lowest level, falling beneath the level found in healthy controls. Because no CDR3 amino acid sequences were shared across subjects by expanded clones, private repertoires were suggested in all groups.

The study built unsorted libraries from 2 million PBMCs kept at -80 C. Each TCR transcript was tagged with a 10-nucleotide random UMI during 5'RACE. From the 5' RACE reads, TCRdb called clonotypes with MiXCR, one entry per CDR3 protein. The sample lists 45,000 to 55,000 distinct CDR3 sequences; approximately 10% were seen once. Sequencing was done on a sample of PBMCs. The chain combines TRBV29-1 with TRBJ2-3; no clear D. The receptor's source is a middle-aged woman with HTLV-1-associated myelopathy (HAM/TSP). The CDR3 spells CSTRKAVSTDTQYF. DNA of the CDR3: TGCAGCACCCGTAAGGCTGTTAGCACAGATACGCAGTATTTT.